This T cell receptor beta chain was recovered during a study of T cell clusters in autoimmune cytopenias (dated 2019 in TCRdb). Regarding the study in general: The median TRB sequencing depth was approximately 50,000 reads per sample, and the median number of distinct TRB clonotypes was around 2,500 per sample. Peripheral blood TRB and IGH repertoires were sequenced in autoimmune cytopenia patients at active disease and during treatment follow-up, alongside healthy, CLL and autoimmune hepatitis controls. The goal of the study was to determine whether autoimmune cytopenia patients have a disease-specific immune repertoire signature that could serve as a blood-based biomarker. Study-wide conclusions, independent of this receptor: The TRB repertoire shifts, including less even repertoires in secondary cytopenia and CLL, mostly reflected lymphoma bias and not autoimmunity. The T cell clusters were defined only in silico, and the functional role of the clusters was left to be validated experimentally. The cluster-lack signature was not seen for secondary cytopenia versus CLL, apparently masked by the dominant lymphoma-associated repertoire. Healthy donors showed around 2.9-fold more exclusive TRB clusters than active autoimmune hepatitis patients, consistent with an autoimmunity-wide signature. GLIPH suggested that primary autoimmune cytopenia patients lacked physiological T cell clusters: roughly 50 clusters were exclusive to healthy donors versus under 20 exclusive to patients.

Per sample, about 230 ng of peripheral blood genomic DNA, some 40,000 genome equivalents, was used for TRB amplification. Measured from the cysteine to the phenylalanine, the CDR3 is 11 residues long. The DNA is unrecorded. The germline V gene sets CDR1 to SQVTM and CDR2 to ANQGSEA. No count is recorded, yet this clonotype rates as medium-sized (0.01 to 0.1%) from its frequency. The antigen it recognizes is unknown. TRB rearrangements were amplified by multiplex PCR using a touch-down protocol with TRB-A and TRB-B primer pools mixed in one tube. Illumina adapters and sample indices were added to the amplicons through two consecutive PCR reactions performed with Phusion HS II polymerase. The amplicons were purified from gel with the NucleoSpin Gel and PCR Clean-up kit, after which the amplicons were quantified by Qubit and checked for quality on an Agilent 2100 Bioanalyzer. Libraries were sequenced on an Illumina MiSeq using 600-cycle, single-indexed, paired-end runs. The original pipeline was this. MiXCR version 2.1.12 with the default MiXCR reference library was used to align and assemble TRB reads. A clone was defined by each unique CDR3 nucleotide sequence, and analysis was restricted to productive sequences with at least two reads. Repertoire diversity was assessed by alpha-parameterized diversity profiles (alpha 0 to 5), including Shannon (alpha 1) and Simpson (alpha 2) indices, computed with an R script. Combinatorial TRB VJ usage was calculated with the tcR package and was compared between cohorts by principal component analysis performed with ade4. GLIPH clustering of TCRbeta CDR3s was carried out on cohort pairs matched by age and read depth, and cluster frequencies were compared by Wilcoxon test. TCRdb reprocessed the raw reads; every CDR3 protein sequence is a single record, and DNA is not supplied. The V and J calls shown here were made by TCRdb, not taken from the authors' results. The sample table on file contains about 1,900 distinct CDR3 sequences. Clones ranked in the top ten supply roughly a third of the sample.

The chain uses TRBV29-1 and TRBJ2-3. The sample was peripheral blood. The receptor was isolated from a human donor with an autoimmune cytopenia, with autoimmune hepatitis or in good health (not recorded which). CDR3 protein: CSVVGTDTQYF.